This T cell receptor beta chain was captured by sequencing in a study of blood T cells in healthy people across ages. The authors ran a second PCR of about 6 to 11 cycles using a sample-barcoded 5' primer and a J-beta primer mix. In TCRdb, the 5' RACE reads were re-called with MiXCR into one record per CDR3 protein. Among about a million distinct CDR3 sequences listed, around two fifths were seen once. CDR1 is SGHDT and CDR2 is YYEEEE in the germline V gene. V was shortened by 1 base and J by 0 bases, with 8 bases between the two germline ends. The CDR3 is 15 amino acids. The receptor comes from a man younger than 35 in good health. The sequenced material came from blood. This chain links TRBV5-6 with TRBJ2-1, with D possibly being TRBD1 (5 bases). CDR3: CASSLWGLSYNEQFF. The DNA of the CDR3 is TGTGCCAGCAGCTTGTGGGGCCTCTCCTACAATGAGCAGTTCTTC. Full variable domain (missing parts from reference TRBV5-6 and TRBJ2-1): DAGVTQSPTHLIKTRGQQVTLRCSPKSGHDTVSWYQQALGQGPQFIFQYYEEEERQRGNFPDRFSGHQFPNYSSELNVNALLLGDSALYLCASSLWGLSYNEQFFGPGTRLTVL.